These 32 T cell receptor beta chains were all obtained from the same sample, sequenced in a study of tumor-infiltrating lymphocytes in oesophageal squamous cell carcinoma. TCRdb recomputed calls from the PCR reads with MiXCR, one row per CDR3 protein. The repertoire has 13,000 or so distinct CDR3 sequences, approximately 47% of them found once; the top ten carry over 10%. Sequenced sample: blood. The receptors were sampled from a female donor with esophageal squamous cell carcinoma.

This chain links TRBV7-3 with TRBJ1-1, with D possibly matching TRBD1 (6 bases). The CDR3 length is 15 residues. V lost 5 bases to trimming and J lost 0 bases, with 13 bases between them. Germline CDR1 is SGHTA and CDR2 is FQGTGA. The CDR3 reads CASSHTGGLNTEAFF. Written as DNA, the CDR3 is TGTGCCAGCAGCCACACCGGGGGGCTGAACACTGAAGCTTTCTTT. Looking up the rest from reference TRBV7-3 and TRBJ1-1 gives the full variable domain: GAGVSQTPSNKVTEKGKYVELRCDPISGHTALYWYRQSLGQGPEFLIYFQGTGAADDSGLPNDRFFAVRPEGSVSTLKIQRTERGDSAVYLCASSHTGGLNTEAFFGQGTRLTVV.

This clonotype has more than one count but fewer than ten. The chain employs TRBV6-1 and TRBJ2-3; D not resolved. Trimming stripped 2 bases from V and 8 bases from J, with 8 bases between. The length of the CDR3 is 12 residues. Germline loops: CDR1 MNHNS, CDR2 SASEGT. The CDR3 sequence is CASSEWGTTQYF. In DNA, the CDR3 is TGTGCCAGCAGTGAATGGGGTACTACGCAGTATTTT.

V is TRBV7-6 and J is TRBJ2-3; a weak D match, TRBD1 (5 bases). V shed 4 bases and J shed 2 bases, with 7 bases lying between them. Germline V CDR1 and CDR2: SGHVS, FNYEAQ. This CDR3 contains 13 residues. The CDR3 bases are TGTGCCAGCAGCTCAGGGTTCACAGATACGCAGTATTTT. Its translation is CASSSGFTDTQYF. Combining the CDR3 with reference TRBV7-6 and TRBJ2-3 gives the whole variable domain GAGVSQSPRYKVTKRGQDVALRCDPISGHVSLYWYRQALGQGPEFLTYFNYEAQQDKSGLPNDRFSAERPEGSISTLTIQRTEQRDSAMYRCASSSGFTDTQYFGPGTRLTVL.

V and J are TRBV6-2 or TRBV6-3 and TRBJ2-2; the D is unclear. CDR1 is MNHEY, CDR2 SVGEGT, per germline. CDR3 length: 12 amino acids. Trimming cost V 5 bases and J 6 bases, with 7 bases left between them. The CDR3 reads CASSAEAGELFF. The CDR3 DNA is TGTGCCAGCAGTGCCGAAGCCGGGGAGCTGTTTTTT.

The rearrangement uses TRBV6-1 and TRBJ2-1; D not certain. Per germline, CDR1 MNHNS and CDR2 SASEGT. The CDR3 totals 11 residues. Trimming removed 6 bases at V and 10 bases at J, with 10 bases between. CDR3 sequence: CASSTPREQFF. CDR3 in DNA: TGTGCCAGCAGCACCCCGCGAGAGCAGTTCTTC.

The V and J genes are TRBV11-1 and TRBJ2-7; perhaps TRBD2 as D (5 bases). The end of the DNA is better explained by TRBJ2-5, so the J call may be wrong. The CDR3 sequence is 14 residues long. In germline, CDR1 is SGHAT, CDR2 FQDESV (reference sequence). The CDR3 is CASRTTGIGETQYF. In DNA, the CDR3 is TGTGCCAGCAGAACGACGGGAATTGGAGAGACCCAGTACTTC.

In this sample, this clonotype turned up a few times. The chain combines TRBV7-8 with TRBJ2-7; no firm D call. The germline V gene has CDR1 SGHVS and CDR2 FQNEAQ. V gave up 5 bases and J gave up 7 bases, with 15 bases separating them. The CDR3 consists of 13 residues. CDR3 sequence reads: CASSIDASGEQYF. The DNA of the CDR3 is TGTGCCAGCAGCATCGATGCCTCGGGTGAGCAGTACTTC.

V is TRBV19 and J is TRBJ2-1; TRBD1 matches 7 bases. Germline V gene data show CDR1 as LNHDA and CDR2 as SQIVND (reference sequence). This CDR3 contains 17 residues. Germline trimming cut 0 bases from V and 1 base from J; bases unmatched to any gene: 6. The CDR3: CASSIDPGGSSYNEQFF. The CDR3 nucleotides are TGTGCCAGTAGTATAGACCCAGGGGGAAGTTCCTACAATGAGCAGTTCTTC.

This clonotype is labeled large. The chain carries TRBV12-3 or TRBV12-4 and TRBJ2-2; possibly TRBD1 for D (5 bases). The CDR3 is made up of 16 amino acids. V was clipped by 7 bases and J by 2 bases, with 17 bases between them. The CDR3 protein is CASIFGLDSNTGELFF. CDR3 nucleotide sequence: TGTGCCAGCATCTTCGGTTTAGACAGTAACACCGGGGAGCTGTTTTTT.

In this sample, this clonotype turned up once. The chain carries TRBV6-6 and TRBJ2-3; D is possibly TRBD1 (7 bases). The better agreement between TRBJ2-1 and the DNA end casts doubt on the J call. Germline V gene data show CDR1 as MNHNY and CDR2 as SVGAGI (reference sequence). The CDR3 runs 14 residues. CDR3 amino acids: CASSGGTALTEQFF. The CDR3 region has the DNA TGTGCCAGCAGTGGCGGGACAGCGTTAACTGAGCAGTTCTTC.

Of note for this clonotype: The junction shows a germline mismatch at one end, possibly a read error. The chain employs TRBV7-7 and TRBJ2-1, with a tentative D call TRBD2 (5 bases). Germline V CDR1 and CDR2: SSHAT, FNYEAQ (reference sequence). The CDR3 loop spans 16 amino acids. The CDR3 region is CASSLVTGPNTGELYF. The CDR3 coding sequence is TGTGCTAGCAGCTTAGTTACGGGTCCGAACACCGGGGAGCTGTACTTC. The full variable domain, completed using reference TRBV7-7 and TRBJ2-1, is GAGVSQSPRYKVTKRGQDVTLRCDPISSHATLYWYQQALGQGPEFLTYFNYEAQPDKSGLPSDRFSAERPEGSISTLTIQRTEQRDSAMYRCASSLVTGPNTGELYFGPGTRLTVL.

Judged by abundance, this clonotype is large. CDR3 loop: CASSPLSSSNEQFF. Written as DNA, the CDR3 is TGTGCCAGCAGCCCCCTGAGTTCATCGAATGAGCAGTTCTTC. This rearrangement joins TRBV7-3 to TRBJ2-1; no definite D call. Per the germline V gene, CDR1 is SGHTA and CDR2 is FQGTGA. Trimming removed 5 bases from V and 7 bases from J, with 15 bases in between. The CDR3 is 14 amino acids.

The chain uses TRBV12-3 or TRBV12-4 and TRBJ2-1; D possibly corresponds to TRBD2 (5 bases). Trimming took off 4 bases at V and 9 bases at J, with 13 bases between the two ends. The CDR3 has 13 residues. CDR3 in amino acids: CASSSHLEGEQFF. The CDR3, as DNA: TGTGCCAGCAGTTCCCATCTAGAGGGTGAGCAGTTCTTC.

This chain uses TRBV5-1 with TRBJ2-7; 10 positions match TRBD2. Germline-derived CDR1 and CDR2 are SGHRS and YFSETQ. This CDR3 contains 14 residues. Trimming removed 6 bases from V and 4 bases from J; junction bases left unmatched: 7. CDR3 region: CASTSGLALYEQYF. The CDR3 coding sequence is TGCGCCAGCACTTCGGGACTAGCGCTTTACGAGCAGTACTTC.

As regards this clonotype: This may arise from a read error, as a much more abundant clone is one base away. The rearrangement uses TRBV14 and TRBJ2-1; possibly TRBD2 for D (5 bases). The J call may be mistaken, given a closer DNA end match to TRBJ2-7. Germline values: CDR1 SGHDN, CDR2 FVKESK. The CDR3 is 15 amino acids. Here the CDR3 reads CASSQGVRGLNEQYF. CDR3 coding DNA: TGTGCCAGCAGCCAAGGGGTCCGGGGTCTTAATGAGCAGTACTTC.

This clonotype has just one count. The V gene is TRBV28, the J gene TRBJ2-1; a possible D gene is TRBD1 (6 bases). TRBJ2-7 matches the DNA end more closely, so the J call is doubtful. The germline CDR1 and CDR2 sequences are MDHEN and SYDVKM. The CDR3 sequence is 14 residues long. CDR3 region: CASRQQGMAYEQYF. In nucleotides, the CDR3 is TGTGCCAGCAGACAACAGGGAATGGCCTACGAGCAGTACTTC.

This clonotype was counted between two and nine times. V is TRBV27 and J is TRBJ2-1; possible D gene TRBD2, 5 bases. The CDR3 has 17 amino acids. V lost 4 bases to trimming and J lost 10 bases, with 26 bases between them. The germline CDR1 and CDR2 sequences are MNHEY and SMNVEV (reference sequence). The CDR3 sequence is CASSSDPNEGGSYEQFF. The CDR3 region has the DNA TGTGCCAGCAGTTCTGATCCCAACGAGGGCGGTTCCTACGAGCAGTTCTTC.

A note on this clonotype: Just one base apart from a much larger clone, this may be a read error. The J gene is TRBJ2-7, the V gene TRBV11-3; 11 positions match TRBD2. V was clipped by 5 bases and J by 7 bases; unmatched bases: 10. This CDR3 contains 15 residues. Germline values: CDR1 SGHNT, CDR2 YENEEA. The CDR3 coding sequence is TGTGCCAGCAGCCTGGGGACTAGCGGTTACAATGAGCAGTACTTC. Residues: CASSLGTSGYNEQYF. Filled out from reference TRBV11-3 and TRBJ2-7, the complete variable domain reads EAGVVQSPRYKIIEKKQPVAFWCNPISGHNTLYWYLQNLGQGPELLIRYENEEAVDDSQLPKDRFSAERLKGVDSTLKIQPAELGDSAVYLCASSLGTSGYNEQYFGPGTRLTVT.

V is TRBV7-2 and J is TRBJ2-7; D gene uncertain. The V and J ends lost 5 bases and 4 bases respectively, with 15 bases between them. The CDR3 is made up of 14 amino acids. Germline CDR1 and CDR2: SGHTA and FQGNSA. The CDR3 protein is CASSPSADGYEQYF. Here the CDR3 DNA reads TGTGCCAGCAGCCCCAGTGCGGATGGTTACGAGCAGTACTTC.

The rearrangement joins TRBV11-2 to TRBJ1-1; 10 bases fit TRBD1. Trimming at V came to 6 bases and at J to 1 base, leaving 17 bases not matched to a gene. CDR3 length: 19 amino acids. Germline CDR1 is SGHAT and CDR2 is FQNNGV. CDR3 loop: CASSRTAPGQGISNTEAFF. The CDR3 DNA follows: TGTGCCAGCAGTCGAACGGCGCCGGGACAGGGGATTTCGAACACTGAAGCTTTCTTT.

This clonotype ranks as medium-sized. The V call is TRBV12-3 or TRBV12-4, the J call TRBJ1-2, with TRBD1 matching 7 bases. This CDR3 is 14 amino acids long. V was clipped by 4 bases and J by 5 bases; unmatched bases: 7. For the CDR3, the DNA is TGTGCCAGCAGTTATTGGGCAGGGGGATATGGCTACACCTTC. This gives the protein CASSYWAGGYGYTF.

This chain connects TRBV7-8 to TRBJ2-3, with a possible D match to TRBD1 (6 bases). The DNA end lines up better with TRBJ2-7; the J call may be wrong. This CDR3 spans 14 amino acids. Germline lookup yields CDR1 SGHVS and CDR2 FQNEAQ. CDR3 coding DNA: TGTGCCAGCAGCTTAAGAACAGGGTGGGACGAGCAGTACTTC. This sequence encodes CASSLRTGWDEQYF.

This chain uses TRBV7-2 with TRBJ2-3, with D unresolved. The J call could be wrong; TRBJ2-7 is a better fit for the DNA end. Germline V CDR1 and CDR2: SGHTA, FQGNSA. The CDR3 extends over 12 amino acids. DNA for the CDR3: TGTGCCAGCAGCTTATACAACTACGAGCAGTACTTC. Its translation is CASSLYNYEQYF.

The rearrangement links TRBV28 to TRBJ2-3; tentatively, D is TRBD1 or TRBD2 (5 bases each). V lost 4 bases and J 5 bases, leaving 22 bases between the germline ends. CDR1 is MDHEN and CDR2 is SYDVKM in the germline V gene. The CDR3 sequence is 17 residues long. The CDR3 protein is CASSSPGGGSLGDTQYF. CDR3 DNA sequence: TGTGCCAGCAGTTCCCCCGGTGGGGGAAGCCTGGGAGATACGCAGTATTTT.

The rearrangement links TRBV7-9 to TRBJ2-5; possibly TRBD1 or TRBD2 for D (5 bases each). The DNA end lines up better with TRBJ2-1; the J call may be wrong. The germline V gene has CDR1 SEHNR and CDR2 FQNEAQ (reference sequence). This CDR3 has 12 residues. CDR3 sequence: CASREEERGQFF. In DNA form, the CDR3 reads TGTGCCAGCAGGGAGGAGGAAAGGGGACAGTTCTTC.

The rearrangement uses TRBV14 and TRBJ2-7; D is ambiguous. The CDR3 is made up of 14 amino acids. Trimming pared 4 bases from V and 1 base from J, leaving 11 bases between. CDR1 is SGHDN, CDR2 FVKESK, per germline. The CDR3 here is CASSPLAHSYEQYF. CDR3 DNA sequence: TGTGCCAGCAGCCCCTTAGCTCATTCCTACGAGCAGTACTTC.

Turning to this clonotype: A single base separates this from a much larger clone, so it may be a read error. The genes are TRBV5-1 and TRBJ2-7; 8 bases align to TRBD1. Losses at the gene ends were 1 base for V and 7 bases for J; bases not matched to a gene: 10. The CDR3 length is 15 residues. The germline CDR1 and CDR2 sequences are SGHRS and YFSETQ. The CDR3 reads CASSLLPGTGYEQYF. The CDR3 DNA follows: TGCGCCAGCAGCTTGCTGCCAGGGACAGGCTATGAGCAGTACTTC.

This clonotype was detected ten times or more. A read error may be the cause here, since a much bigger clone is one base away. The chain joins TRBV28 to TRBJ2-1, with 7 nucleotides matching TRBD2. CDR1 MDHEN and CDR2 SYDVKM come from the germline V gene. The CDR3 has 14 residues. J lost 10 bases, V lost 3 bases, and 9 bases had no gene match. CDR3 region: CASSFRGRGYEQFF. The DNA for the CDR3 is TGTGCCAGCAGTTTTCGGGGGAGGGGCTACGAGCAGTTCTTC.

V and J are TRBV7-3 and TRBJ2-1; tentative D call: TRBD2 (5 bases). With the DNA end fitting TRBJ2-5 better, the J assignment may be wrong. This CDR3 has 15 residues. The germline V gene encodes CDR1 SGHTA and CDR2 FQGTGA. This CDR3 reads CASSLASGNQETQYF. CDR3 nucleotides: TGTGCCAGCAGCTTAGCTTCCGGGAACCAAGAGACCCAGTACTTC.

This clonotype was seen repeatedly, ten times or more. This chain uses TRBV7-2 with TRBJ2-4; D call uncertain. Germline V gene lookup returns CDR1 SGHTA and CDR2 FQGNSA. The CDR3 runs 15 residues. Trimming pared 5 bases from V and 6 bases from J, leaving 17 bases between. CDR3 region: CASSPDHNKGNIQYF. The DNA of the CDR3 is TGTGCCAGCAGCCCAGACCACAACAAGGGAAACATTCAGTACTTC.

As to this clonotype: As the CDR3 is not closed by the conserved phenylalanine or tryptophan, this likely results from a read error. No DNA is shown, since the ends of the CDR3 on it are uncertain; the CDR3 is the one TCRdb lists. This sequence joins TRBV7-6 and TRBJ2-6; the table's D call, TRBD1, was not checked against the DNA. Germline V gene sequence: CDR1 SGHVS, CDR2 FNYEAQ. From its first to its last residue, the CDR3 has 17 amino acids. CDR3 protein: CASSLNREIYNEQFFGP.

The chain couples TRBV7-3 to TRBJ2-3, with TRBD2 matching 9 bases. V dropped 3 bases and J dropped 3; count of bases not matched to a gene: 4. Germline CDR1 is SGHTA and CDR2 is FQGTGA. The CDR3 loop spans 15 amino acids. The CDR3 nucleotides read TGTGCCAGCAGCTTTAGCGGGAGTTTAACAGATACGCAGTATTTT. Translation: CASSFSGSLTDTQYF.